This entry lists 5 T cell receptor beta chains sequenced from one sample in a study of T cells in Graves' hyperthyroidism and ophthalmopathy. RNA transcripts provided the source from which TCR beta CDR3 regions were amplified. HTBI primers were employed in a first-round RT-PCR of the TCR CDR3. TCRdb independently ran MiXCR on the multiplex PCR reads; one entry per CDR3 protein. The table shows 600,000 to 750,000 distinct CDR3 sequences, with roughly 17% occurring only once. The sample taken for sequencing was blood. The receptor source for this set is a man in his fifties or sixties with Graves' hyperthyroidism.

The chain has TRBV5-1 and TRBJ2-7; D perhaps matches TRBD1 (6 bases). The CDR3 totals 13 residues. CDR1 and CDR2 (germline): SGHRS, YFSETQ. Trimming took off 4 bases at V and 7 bases at J, with 15 bases between the two ends. CDR3 residues: CASSPEFGTEQYF. The DNA of the CDR3 is TGCGCCAGCAGCCCCGAGTTTGGGACAGAGCAGTACTTC.

This clonotype occurred many times. This rearrangement joins TRBV28 to TRBJ1-2; D is perhaps TRBD1 (5 bases). Germline V CDR1 and CDR2: MDHEN, SYDVKM. This CDR3 region has 13 residues. V gave up 6 bases and J gave up 3 bases, with 11 bases separating them. CDR3 region: CASRSGGDYGYTF. Here the CDR3 DNA reads TGTGCCAGCAGATCGGGGGGGGACTATGGCTACACCTTC.

This clonotype was observed at least ten times. The V call is TRBV2, the J call TRBJ2-5, with 9 positions matching TRBD2. The CDR3 contains 13 residues. Germline values: CDR1 SNHLY, CDR2 FYNNEI. J lost 5 bases, V lost 10 bases, and 8 bases had no gene match. For the CDR3, the DNA is TGTGCCACCCTAGCGGGAATGGTTGAGACCCAGTACTTC. Translating gives CATLAGMVETQYF.

Points on this clonotype: As the CDR3 is not closed by the conserved phenylalanine or tryptophan, this likely results from a read error. The chain joins TRBV7-3 to TRBJ2-5, with 9 bases that match TRBD1. The germline V gene encodes CDR1 SGHTA and CDR2 FQGTGA. The CDR3 covers 15 residues. V dropped 2 bases and J dropped 2; count of bases not matched to a gene: 3. In DNA, the CDR3 is TGTGCCAGCAGCTTAGGGACAGGGCGGCAAGAGACCCAGTACGTC. It encodes CASSLGTGRQETQYV.

The DNA of the CDR3 is TGTGCCAGCAGTGAATTGGTTCTAGCGGGGGAGATCACAGATACGCAGTATTTT. Residues: CASSELVLAGEITDTQYF. The gene calls are TRBV25-1 and TRBJ2-3; 10 nucleotides agree with TRBD2. With 1 base clipped from V and 2 bases from J, the junction kept 9 bases outside the gene matches. The CDR3 loop spans 18 amino acids. Germline CDR1 is MGHDK and CDR2 is SYGVNS.